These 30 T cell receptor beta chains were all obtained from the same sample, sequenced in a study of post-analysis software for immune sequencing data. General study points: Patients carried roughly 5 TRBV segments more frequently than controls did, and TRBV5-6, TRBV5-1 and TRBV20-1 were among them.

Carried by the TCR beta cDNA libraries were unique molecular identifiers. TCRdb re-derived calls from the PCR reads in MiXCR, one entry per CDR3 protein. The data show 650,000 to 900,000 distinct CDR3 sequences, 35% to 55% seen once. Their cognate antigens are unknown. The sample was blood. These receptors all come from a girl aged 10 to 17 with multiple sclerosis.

The CDR3 protein is CASSPGEYRETQYF. The DNA for the CDR3 is TGTGCCAGCAGTCCTGGGGAGTATCGAGAGACCCAGTACTTC. V and J are TRBV28 and TRBJ2-7, with D perhaps TRBD2 (5 bases). The J call may be faulty, since TRBJ2-5 better matches the DNA end. The CDR3 totals 14 residues. Germline V gene lookup returns CDR1 MDHEN and CDR2 SYDVKM.

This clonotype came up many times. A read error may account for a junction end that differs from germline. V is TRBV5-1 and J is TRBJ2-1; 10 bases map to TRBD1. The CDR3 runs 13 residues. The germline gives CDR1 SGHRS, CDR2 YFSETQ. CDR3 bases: TGTGCCAGCAGTTGGACAGGGGGAAATGAGCAGTTCTTC. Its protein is CASSWTGGNEQFF.

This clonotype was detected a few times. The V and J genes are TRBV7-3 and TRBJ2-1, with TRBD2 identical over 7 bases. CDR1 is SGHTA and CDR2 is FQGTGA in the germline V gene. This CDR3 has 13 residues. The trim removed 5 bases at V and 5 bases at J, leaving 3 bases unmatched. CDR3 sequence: CASSRTRNNEQFF. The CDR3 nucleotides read TGTGCCAGCAGCCGGACTAGAAACAATGAGCAGTTCTTC.

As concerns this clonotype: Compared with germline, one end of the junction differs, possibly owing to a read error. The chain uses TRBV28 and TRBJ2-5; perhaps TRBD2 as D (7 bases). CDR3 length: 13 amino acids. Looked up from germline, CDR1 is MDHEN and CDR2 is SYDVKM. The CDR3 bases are TGCGCCAGCAGCTTTGAAAGGGGGGGGGAGCAGTACTTC. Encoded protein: CASSFERGGEQYF.

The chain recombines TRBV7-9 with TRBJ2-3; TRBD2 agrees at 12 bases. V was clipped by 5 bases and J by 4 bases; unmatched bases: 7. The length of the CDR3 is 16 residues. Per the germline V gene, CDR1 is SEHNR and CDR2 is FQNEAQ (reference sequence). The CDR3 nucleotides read TGTGCCAGCAGCACTCCGGGACTAGCGGGTTCAGATACGCAGTATTTT. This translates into CASSTPGLAGSDTQYF.

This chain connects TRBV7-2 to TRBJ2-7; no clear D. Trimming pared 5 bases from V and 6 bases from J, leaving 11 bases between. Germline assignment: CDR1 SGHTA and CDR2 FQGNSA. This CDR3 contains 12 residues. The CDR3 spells CASSPASLEQYF. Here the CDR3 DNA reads TGTGCCAGCAGCCCCGCTAGTCTCGAGCAGTACTTC. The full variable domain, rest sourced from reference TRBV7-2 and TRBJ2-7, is GAGVSQSPSNKVTEKGKDVELRCDPISGHTALYWYRQSLGQGLEFLIYFQGNSAPDKSGLPSDRFSAERTGGSVSTLTIQRTQQEDSAVYLCASSPASLEQYFGPGTRLTVT.

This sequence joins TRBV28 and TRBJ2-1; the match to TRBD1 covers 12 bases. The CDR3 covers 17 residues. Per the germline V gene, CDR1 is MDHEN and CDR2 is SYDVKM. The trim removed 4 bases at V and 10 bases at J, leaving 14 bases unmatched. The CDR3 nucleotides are TGTGCCAGCAGTTCCCCGGGGACAGGGGGCGTAGGTGGCGAGCAGTTCTTC. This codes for CASSSPGTGGVGGEQFF.

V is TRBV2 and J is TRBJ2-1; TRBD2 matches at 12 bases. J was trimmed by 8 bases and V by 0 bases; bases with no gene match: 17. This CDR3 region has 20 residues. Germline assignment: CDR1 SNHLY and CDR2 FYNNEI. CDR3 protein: CASSEALGGGRLAGEDEQFF. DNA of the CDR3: TGTGCCAGCAGTGAAGCGCTGGGCGGGGGGCGACTAGCGGGAGAGGATGAGCAGTTCTTC.

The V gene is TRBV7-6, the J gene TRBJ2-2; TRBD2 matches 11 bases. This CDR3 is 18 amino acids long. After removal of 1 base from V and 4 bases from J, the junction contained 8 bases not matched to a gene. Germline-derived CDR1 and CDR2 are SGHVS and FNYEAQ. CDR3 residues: CASSLVGSGRVGTGELFF. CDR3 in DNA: TGTGCCAGCAGCTTAGTTGGTAGCGGGAGGGTCGGCACCGGGGAGCTGTTTTTT.

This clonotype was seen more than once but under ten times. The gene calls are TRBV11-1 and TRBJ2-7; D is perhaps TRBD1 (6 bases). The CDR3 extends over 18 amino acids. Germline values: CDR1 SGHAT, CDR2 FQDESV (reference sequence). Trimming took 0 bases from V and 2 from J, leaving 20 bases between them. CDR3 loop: CASSLAPTDRPGTYEQYF. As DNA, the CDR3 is TGTGCCAGCAGCTTAGCCCCCACCGACAGGCCGGGGACCTACGAGCAGTACTTC.

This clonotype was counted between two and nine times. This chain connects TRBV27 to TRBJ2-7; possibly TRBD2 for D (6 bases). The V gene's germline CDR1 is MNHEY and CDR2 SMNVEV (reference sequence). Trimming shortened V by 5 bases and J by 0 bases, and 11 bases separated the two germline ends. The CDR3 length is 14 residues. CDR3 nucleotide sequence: TGTGCCAGCAGTCCCCGGGGGACCTCCTACGAGCAGTACTTC. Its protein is CASSPRGTSYEQYF.

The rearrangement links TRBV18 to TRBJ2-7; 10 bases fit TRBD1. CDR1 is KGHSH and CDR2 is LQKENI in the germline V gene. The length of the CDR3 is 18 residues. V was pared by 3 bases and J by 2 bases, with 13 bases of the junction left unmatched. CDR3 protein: CASSPSDYDRGRPYEQYF. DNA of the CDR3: TGTGCCAGCTCACCCAGCGATTACGACAGGGGGCGCCCCTACGAGCAGTACTTC.

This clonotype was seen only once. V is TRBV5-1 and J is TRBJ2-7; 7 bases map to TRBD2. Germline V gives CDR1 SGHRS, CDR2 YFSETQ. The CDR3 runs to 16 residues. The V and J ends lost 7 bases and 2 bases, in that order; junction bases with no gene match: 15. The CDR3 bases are TGCGCCAGCCGAACAGGCTCCAGCGGGACCGCCTACGAGCAGTACTTC. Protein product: CASRTGSSGTAYEQYF.

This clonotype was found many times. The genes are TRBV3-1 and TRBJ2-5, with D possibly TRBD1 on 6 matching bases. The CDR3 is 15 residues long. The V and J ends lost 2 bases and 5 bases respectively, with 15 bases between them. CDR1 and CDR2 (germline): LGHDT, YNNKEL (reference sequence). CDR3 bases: TGTGCCAGCAGCCAAATCCCGACAGGTGGGGAGACCCAGTACTTC. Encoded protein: CASSQIPTGGETQYF.

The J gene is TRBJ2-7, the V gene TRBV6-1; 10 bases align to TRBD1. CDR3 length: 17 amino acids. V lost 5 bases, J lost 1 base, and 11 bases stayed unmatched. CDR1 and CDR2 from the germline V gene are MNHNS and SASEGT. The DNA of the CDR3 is TGTGCCAGCAGTCGAGACAGGGGGCTGACTTTGTCCTACGAGCAGTACTTC. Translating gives CASSRDRGLTLSYEQYF.

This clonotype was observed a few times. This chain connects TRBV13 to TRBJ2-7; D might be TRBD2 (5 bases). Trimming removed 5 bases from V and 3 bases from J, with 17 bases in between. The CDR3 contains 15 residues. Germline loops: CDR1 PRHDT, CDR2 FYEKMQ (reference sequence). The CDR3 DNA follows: TGTGCCAGCAGCCCCGATCGGGGTTTAAACTACGAGCAGTACTTC. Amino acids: CASSPDRGLNYEQYF.

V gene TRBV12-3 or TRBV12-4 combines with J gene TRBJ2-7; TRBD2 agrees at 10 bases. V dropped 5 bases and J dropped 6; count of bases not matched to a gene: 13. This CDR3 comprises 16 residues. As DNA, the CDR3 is TGTGCCAGCAGTCAACGCTCAGCGGGAGGGACAGTCGAGCAGTACTTC. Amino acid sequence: CASSQRSAGGTVEQYF.

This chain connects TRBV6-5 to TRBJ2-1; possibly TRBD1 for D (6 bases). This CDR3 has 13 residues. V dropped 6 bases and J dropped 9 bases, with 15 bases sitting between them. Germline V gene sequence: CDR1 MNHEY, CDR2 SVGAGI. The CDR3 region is CASSVTGNGEQFF. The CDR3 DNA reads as TGTGCCAGCAGCGTAACAGGGAACGGTGAGCAGTTCTTC.

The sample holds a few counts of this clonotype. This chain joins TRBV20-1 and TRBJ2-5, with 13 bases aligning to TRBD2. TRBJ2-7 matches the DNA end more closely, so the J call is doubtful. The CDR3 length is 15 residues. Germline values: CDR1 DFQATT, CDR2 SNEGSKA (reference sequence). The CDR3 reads CSARGGLAGVHEQYF. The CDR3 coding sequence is TGCAGTGCTAGAGGTGGACTAGCGGGAGTCCACGAGCAGTACTTC.

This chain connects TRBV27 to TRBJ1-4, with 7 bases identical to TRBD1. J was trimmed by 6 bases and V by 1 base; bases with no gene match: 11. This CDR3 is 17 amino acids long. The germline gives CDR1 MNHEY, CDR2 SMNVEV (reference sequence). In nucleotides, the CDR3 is TGTGCCAGCAGTTTATTGAGAACAGGGGAACTTCATGAAAAACTGTTTTTT. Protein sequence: CASSLLRTGELHEKLFF.

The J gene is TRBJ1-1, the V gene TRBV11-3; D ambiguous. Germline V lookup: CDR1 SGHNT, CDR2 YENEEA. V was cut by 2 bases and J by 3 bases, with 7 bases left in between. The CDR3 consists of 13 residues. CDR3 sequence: CASSLSSDTEAFF. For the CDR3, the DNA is TGTGCCAGCAGCTTAAGCTCGGACACTGAAGCTTTCTTT.

The CDR3 region has the DNA TGTGCCAGCAGCAGAGGGTGGATGAACACTGAAGCTTTCTTT. It translates to CASSRGWMNTEAFF. V is TRBV6-2 or TRBV6-3 and J is TRBJ1-1; D is undetermined. Germline lookup yields CDR1 MNHEY and CDR2 SVGEGT. Trimming cost V 6 bases and J 0 bases, with 11 bases left between them. The CDR3 loop spans 14 amino acids.

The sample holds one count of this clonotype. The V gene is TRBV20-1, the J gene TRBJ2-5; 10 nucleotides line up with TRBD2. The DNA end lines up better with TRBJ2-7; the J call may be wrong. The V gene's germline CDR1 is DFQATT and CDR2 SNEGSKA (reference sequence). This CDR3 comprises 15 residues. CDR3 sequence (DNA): TGCAGTGCGAACCACCTACTAGCGGGAATCTACGAGCAGTACTTC. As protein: CSANHLLAGIYEQYF.

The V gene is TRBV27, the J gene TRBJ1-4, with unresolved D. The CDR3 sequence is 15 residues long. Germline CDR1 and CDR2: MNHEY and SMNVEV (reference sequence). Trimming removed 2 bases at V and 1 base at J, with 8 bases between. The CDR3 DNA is TGTGCCAGCAGTTTACGGCGGGGAACTAATGAAAAACTGTTTTTT. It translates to CASSLRRGTNEKLFF.

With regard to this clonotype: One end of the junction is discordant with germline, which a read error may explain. CDR3 sequence: CAGSFSGYEQYF. The CDR3 DNA follows: TGTGCCGGCAGTTTCAGCGGCTACGAGCAGTACTTC. J is TRBJ2-4 and V is TRBV12-3 or TRBV12-4; tentative D call: TRBD2 (5 bases). The last part of the DNA fits TRBJ2-7 better; the J call may be wrong. This CDR3 region has 12 residues.

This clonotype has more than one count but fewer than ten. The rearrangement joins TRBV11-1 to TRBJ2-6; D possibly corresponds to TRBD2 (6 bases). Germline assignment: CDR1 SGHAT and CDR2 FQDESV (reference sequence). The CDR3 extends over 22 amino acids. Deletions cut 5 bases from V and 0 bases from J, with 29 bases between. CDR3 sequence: CASSPSVGGLQLRGSGANVLTF. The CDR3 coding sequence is TGTGCCAGCAGCCCCTCCGTCGGGGGACTCCAATTAAGGGGCTCTGGGGCCAACGTCCTGACTTTC.

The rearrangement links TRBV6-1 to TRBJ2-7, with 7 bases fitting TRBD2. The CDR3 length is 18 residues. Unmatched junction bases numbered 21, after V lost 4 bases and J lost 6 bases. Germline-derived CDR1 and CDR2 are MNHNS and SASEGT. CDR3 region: CASSGPSETGTILFEQYF. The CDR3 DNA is TGTGCCAGCAGTGGACCGAGCGAAACCGGGACTATCCTATTCGAGCAGTACTTC.

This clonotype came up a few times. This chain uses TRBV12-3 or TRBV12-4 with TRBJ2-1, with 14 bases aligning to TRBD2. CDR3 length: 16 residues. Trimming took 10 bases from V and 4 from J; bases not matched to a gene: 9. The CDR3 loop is CATGTSGRVGYNEQFF. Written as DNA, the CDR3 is TGTGCCACCGGGACTAGCGGGAGAGTGGGGTACAATGAGCAGTTCTTC.

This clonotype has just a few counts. The CDR3 coding sequence is TGCGCCAGCAGCCAAGATAAGCATAACTATGGCTACACCTTC. It is translated as CASSQDKHNYGYTF. This chain uses TRBV4-3 with TRBJ1-2; no clear D. Germline loops: CDR1 LGHNA, CDR2 YSLEER. Trimming stripped 0 bases from V and 1 base from J, with 6 bases between. CDR3 length: 14 residues.

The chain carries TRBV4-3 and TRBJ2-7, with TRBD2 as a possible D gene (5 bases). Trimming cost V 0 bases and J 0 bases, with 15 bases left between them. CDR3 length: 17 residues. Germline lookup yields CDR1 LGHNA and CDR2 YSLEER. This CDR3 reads CASSQDMATGSSYEQYF. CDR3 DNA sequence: TGCGCCAGCAGCCAAGATATGGCAACGGGATCCTCCTACGAGCAGTACTTC.